This entry concerns a single TCR beta chain. This sample was taken from a study of T cell repertoires in cytomegalovirus infection. TCRdb called the reads again in MiXCR, with one record for every CDR3 protein. Altogether about 250,000 distinct CDR3 sequences are present, 6.5% being singletons, with the ten largest covering roughly 6.5%. The CDR3 totals 14 residues. Germline loops: CDR1 SGHDN, CDR2 FVKESK. Trimming left V 3 bases short and J 7 bases short, with 15 bases between. The receptor was derived from a human donor in good health (CMV status not recorded). Some clones in this sample may be carry-over from other donors' samples. V is TRBV14 and J is TRBJ1-2; tentatively, D is TRBD1 (5 bases). The specimen sequenced was PBMCs. The CDR3 DNA sequence: TGTGCCAGCAGCCAGGGGCCTGGGACGGGTGGCTACACCTTC. Protein: CASSQGPGTGGYTF.